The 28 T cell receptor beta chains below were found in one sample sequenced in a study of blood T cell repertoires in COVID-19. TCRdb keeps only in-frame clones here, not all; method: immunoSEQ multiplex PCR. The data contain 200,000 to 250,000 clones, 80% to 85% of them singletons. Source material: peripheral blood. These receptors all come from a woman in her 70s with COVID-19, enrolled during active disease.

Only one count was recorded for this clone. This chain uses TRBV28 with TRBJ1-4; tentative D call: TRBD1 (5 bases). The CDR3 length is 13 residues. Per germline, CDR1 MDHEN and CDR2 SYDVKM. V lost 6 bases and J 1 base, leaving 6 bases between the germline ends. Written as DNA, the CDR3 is TGTGCCAGCAGAAGGGGAACTAATGAAAAACTGTTTTTT. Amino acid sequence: CASRRGTNEKLFF.

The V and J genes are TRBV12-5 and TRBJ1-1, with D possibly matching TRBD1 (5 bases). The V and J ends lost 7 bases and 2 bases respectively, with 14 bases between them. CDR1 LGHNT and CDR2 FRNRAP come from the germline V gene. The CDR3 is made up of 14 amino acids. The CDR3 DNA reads TGTGCTAGTGCCATTTCCACAGGAAACACTGAAGCTTTCTTT. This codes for CASAISTGNTEAFF.

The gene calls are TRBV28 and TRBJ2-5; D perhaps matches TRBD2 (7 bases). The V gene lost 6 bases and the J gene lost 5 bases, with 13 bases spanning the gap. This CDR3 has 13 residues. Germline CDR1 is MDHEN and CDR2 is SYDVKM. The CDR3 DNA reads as TGTGCCAGCAGCCCCGGGGGGCTTGAGACCCAGTACTTC. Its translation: CASSPGGLETQYF.

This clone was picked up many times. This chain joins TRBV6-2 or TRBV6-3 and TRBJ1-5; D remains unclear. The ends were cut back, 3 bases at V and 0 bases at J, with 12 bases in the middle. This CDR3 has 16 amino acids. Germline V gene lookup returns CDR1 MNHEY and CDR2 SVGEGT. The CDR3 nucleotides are TGTGCCAGCAGTTATAGTTACAGCTATAGCAATCAGCCCCAGCATTTT. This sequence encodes CASSYSYSYSNQPQHF.

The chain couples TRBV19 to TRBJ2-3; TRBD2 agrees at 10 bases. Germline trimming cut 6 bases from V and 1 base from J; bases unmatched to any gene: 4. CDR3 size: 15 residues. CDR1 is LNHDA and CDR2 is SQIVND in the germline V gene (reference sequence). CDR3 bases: TGTGCCAGTAGGTTGGGGACTAGCGGCACAGATACGCAGTATTTT. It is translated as CASRLGTSGTDTQYF.

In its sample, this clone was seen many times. The DNA for the CDR3 is TGTGCCAGCAGTACCCGGACAGACCTGGGTGGCTACACCTTC. As protein: CASSTRTDLGGYTF. The V and J genes are TRBV27 and TRBJ1-2, with a possible D match to TRBD1 (6 bases). The CDR3 spans 14 residues. Germline loops: CDR1 MNHEY, CDR2 SMNVEV (reference sequence). V was shortened by 5 bases and J by 7 bases, with 17 bases between the two germline ends.

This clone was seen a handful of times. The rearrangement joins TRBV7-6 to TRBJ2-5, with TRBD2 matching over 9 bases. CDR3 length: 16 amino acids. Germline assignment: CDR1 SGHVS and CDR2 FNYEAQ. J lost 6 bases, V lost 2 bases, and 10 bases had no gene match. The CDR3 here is CASSLTSGLAGQTQYF. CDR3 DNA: TGTGCCAGCAGCTTAACCTCGGGGCTAGCGGGACAGACCCAGTACTTC.

DNA of the CDR3: TGTGCCAGCGCCCGGAGCTCCTATAATTCACCCCTCCACTTT. This gives the protein CASARSSYNSPLHF. This rearrangement joins TRBV25-1 to TRBJ1-6; D uncertain. V was shortened by 8 bases and J by 0 bases, with 8 bases between the two germline ends. The germline gives CDR1 MGHDK, CDR2 SYGVNS. The length of the CDR3 is 14 residues.

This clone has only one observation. CDR3 loop: CASSSTSGWTYEQYF. Written as DNA, the CDR3 is TGTGCCAGCAGCTCTACTAGCGGGTGGACCTACGAGCAGTACTTC. The chain links TRBV5-4 to TRBJ2-7, with 9 positions matching TRBD2. V lost 3 bases, J lost 2 bases, and 6 bases stayed unmatched. Looked up from germline, CDR1 is SGHNT and CDR2 is YYREEE (reference sequence). The CDR3 is 15 amino acids.

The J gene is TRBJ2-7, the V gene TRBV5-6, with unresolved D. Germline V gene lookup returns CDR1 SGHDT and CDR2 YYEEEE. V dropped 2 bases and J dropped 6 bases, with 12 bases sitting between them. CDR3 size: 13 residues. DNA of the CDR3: TGTGCCAGCAGCTTCCGGGTGTCTTCCGAGCAGTACTTC. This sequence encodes CASSFRVSSEQYF. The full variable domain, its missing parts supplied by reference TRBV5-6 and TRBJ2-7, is DAGVTQSPTHLIKTRGQQVTLRCSPKSGHDTVSWYQQALGQGPQFIFQYYEEEERQRGNFPDRFSGHQFPNYSSELNVNALLLGDSALYLCASSFRVSSEQYFGPGTRLTVT.

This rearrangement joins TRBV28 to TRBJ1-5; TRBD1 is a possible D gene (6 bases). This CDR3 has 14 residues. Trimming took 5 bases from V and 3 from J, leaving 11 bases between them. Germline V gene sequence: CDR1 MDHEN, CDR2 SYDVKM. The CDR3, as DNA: TGTGCCAGCAGTGCCGGACAGAACAATCAGCCCCAGCATTTT. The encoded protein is CASSAGQNNQPQHF.

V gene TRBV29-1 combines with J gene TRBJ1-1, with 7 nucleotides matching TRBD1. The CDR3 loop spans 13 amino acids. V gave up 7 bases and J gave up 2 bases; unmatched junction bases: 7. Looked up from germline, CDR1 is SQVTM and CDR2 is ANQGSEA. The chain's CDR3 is CSANRDRNTEAFF. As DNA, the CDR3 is TGCAGCGCTAATAGGGACAGAAACACTGAAGCTTTCTTT.

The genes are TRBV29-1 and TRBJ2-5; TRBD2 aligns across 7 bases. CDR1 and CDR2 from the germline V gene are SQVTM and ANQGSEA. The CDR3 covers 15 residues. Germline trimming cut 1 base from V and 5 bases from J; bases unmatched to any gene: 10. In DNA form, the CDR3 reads TGCAGCGTTGAAGGGTTAGGAAGGGAGGGGGAGACCCAGTACTTC. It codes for CSVEGLGREGETQYF.

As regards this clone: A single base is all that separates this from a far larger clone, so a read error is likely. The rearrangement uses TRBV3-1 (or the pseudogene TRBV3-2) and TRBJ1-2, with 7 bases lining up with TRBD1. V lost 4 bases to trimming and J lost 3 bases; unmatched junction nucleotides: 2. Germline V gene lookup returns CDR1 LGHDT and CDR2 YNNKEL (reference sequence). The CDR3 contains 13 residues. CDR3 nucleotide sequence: TGTGCCAGCAGCCCCACAGGGGACTATGGCTACACCTTC. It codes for CASSPTGDYGYTF.

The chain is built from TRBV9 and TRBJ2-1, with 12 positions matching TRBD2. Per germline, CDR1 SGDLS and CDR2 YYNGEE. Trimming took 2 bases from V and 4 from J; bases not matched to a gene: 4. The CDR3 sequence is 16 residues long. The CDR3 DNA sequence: TGTGCCAGCAGCGTCACTAGCGGGAGGTTGTACAATGAGCAGTTCTTC. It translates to CASSVTSGRLYNEQFF.

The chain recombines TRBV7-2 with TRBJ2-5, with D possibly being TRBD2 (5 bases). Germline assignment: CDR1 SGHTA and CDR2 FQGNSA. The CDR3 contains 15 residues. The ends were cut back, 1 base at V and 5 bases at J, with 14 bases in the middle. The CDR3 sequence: CASSLGVGERETQYF. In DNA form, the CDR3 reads TGTGCCAGCAGCTTAGGGGTTGGGGAGCGGGAGACCCAGTACTTC.

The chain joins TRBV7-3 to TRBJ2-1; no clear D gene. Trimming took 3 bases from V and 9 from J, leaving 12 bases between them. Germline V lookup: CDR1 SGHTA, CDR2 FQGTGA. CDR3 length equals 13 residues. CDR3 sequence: CASSFPTLTEQFF. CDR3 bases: TGTGCCAGCAGCTTCCCTACCTTAACTGAGCAGTTCTTC.

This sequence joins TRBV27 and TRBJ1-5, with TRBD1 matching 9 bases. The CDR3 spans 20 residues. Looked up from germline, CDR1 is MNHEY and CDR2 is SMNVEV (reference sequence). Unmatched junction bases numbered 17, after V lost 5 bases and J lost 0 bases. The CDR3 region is CASSPASGTGQFYSNQPQHF. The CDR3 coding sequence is TGTGCCAGCAGTCCAGCTTCCGGGACAGGGCAATTTTATAGCAATCAGCCCCAGCATTTT.

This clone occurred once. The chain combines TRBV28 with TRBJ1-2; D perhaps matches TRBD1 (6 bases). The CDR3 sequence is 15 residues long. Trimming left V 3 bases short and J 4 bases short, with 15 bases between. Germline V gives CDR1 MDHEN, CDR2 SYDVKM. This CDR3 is CASSFGGGAPYGYTF. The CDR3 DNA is TGTGCCAGCAGTTTTGGGGGGGGCGCCCCCTATGGCTACACCTTC.

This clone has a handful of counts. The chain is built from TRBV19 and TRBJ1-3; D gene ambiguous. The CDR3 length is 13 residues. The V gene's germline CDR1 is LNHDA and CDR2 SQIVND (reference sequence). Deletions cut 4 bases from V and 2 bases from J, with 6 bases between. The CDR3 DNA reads TGTGCCAGTAGTACCCCTGCTGGAAACACCATATATTTT. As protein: CASSTPAGNTIYF.

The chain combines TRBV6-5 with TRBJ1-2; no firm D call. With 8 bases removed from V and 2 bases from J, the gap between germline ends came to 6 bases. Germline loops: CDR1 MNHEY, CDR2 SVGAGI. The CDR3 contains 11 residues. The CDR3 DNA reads TGTGCCAGCGAGATGAACTATGGCTACACCTTC. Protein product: CASEMNYGYTF.

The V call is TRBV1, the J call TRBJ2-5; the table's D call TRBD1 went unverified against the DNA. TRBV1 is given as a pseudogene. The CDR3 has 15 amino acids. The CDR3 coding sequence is TGCACCAGCAGCGTCGACAGGGGGCGAAAAGAGACCCAGTACTTC. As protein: CTSSVDRGRKETQYF.

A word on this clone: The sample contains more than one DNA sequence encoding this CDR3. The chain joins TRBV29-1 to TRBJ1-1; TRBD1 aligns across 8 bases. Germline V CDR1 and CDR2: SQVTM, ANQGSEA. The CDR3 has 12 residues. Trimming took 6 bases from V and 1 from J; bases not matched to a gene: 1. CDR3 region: CSVGTGNTEAFF. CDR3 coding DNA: TGCAGCGTCGGGACAGGGAACACTGAAGCTTTCTTT.

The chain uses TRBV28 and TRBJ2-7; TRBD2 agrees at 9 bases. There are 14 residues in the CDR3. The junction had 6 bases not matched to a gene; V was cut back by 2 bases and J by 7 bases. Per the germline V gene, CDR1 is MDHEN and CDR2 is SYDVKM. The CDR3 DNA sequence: TGTGCCAGCAGTTTAGTAGCGGGGGCCTGGGAGCAGTACTTC. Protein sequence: CASSLVAGAWEQYF.

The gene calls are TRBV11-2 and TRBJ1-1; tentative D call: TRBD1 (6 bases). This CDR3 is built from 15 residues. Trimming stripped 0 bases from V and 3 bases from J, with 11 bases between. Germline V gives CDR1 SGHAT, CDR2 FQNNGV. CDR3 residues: CASSLDRGTDTEAFF. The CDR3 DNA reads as TGTGCCAGCAGCTTAGATAGGGGGACCGACACTGAAGCTTTCTTT.

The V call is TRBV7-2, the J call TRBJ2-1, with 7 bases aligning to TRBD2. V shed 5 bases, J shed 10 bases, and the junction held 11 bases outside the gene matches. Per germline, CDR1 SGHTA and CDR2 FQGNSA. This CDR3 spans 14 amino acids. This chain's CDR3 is CASSTGTNSQEQFF. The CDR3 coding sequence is TGTGCCAGCAGCACCGGGACTAACTCCCAAGAGCAGTTCTTC.

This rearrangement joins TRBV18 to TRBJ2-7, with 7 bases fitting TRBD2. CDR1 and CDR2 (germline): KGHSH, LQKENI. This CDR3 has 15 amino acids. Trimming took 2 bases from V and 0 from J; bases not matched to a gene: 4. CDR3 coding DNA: TGTGCCAGCTCACCAGAGGGACTAAGCTCCTACGAGCAGTACTTC. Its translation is CASSPEGLSSYEQYF.

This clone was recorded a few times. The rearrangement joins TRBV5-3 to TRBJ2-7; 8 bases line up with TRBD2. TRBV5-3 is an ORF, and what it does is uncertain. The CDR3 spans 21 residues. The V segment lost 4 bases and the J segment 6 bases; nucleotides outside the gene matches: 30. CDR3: CARSHKTYRGSRGLGDREQYF. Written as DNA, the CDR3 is TGTGCCAGAAGCCACAAGACTTATAGGGGGAGCCGGGGACTAGGGGATCGCGAGCAGTACTTC.